This TCR beta chain was sequenced during a study of blood T cells in healthy people across ages. Whole-study results and caveats: Reliance upon unsorted PBMCs precluded definitive naive versus antigen-experienced comparison.

With a J-beta primer mix and a sample-barcoded 5' primer, a second PCR ran about 7 to 11 cycles. Template switching added a 12-random-nucleotide identifier to every cDNA molecule. Using its own MiXCR run on the 5' RACE reads, TCRdb lists one record per CDR3 protein. Of roughly 500,000 distinct CDR3 sequences detected, roughly 28% appear once; the ten largest clones hold about a fifth. Concerning this clonotype itself: Its antigen is undetermined.

There are 15 residues in the CDR3. CDR1 is SEHNR and CDR2 is FQNEAQ in the germline V gene (reference sequence). The V and J ends lost 5 bases and 5 bases, in that order; junction bases with no gene match: 6. This receptor was obtained from a woman aged 70-85 years in good health. The chain employs TRBV7-9 and TRBJ2-1; 10 positions agree with TRBD1. The specimen was blood. The DNA of the CDR3 is TGTGCCAGCAGCGCCCCCGGGACAGGGGACAATGAGCAGTTCTTC. It is translated as CASSAPGTGDNEQFF.